The next 17 T cell receptor beta chains were all read from a single sample in a study of blood T cell repertoires in COVID-19. Using immunoSEQ multiplex PCR, the repertoire was profiled, and TCRdb retains in-frame clones only, with some absent. This repertoire shows 70,000 or so clones, around 90% found once; its top ten account for roughly 30%. Sequencing used peripheral blood. All receptors come from a woman older than 75 with active or convalescent COVID-19.

This sequence joins TRBV12-3 or TRBV12-4 and TRBJ2-7, with D perhaps matching TRBD2 (6 bases). V was trimmed by 7 bases and J by 0 bases, leaving 10 bases between them. The CDR3 consists of 13 residues. The CDR3 DNA is TGTGCCAGCACTGGGACTGCCTCCTACGAGCAGTACTTC. Its protein is CASTGTASYEQYF.

V and J are TRBV19 and TRBJ1-1; a possible D gene is TRBD1 (6 bases). Germline loops: CDR1 LNHDA, CDR2 SQIVND (reference sequence). The CDR3 runs 12 residues. Trimming pared 4 bases from V and 8 bases from J, leaving 11 bases between. The CDR3 protein is CASSKVTGEAFF. The CDR3 DNA reads TGTGCCAGTAGTAAGGTGACAGGAGAAGCTTTCTTT.

The sample holds one count of this clone. This chain links TRBV5-6 with TRBJ2-1, with D hard to call. V was cut by 7 bases and J by 4 bases, with 15 bases left in between. CDR1 is SGHDT, CDR2 YYEEEE, per germline. CDR3 length: 14 residues. CDR3 in DNA: TGTGCCAGCCCATTCGTGAAGCTTTACAATGAGCAGTTCTTC. This translates into CASPFVKLYNEQFF. The full variable domain, with the rest looked up from reference TRBV5-6 and TRBJ2-1, is DAGVTQSPTHLIKTRGQQVTLRCSPKSGHDTVSWYQQALGQGPQFIFQYYEEEERQRGNFPDRFSGHQFPNYSSELNVNALLLGDSALYLCASPFVKLYNEQFFGPGTRLTVL.

This clone was counted once. The CDR3 DNA follows: TGTGCCATCCCAGGGACAGGGGGCACCGGGGAGCTGTTTTTT. Translation: CAIPGTGGTGELFF. The chain combines TRBV10-3 with TRBJ2-2; 11 nucleotides align to TRBD1. Germline V gene data show CDR1 as ENHRY and CDR2 as SYGVKD. Losses at the gene ends were 8 bases for V and 4 bases for J; bases not matched to a gene: 3. The CDR3 is 14 residues long.

The V and J genes are TRBV5-1 and TRBJ2-1; tentatively, D is TRBD2 (6 bases). The CDR3 sequence is 14 residues long. Germline V gives CDR1 SGHRS, CDR2 YFSETQ. The V end lost 6 bases, the J end lost 4 bases, and 14 bases lay between the germline ends. Written as DNA, the CDR3 is TGCGCCAGCAACAGGCAGGACTATTACAATGAGCAGTTCTTC. Its translation: CASNRQDYYNEQFF. Combining the CDR3 with reference TRBV5-1 and TRBJ2-1 gives the whole variable domain KAGVTQTPRYLIKTRGQQVTLSCSPISGHRSVSWYQQTPGQGLQFLFEYFSETQRNKGNFPGRFSGRQFSNSRSEMNVSTLELGDSALYLCASNRQDYYNEQFFGPGTRLTVL.

This clone came up once. This chain joins TRBV10-1 and TRBJ1-1; possibly TRBD1 for D (5 bases). V lost 10 bases and J lost 1, with 13 bases in between. The CDR3 spans 13 residues. CDR1 is WNHNN and CDR2 is SYGVQD in the germline V gene (reference sequence). The CDR3, as DNA: TGCGCCACCCAAAGCACAGGGAACACTGAAGCTTTCTTT. It yields the protein CATQSTGNTEAFF.

The gene calls are TRBV7-9 and TRBJ1-1; D is unresolved. V was clipped by 2 bases and J by 5 bases, with 9 bases between them. CDR3 length: 13 amino acids. Germline lookup yields CDR1 SEHNR and CDR2 FQNEAQ (reference sequence). CDR3 region: CASSLTGRTEAFF. CDR3 bases: TGTGCCAGCAGCTTAACGGGAAGAACTGAAGCTTTCTTT.

The CDR3 protein is CASSFGGPETQYF. In DNA, the CDR3 is TGTGCCAGCAGTTTCGGGGGTCCAGAGACCCAGTACTTC. The rearrangement uses TRBV12-3 or TRBV12-4 and TRBJ2-5; weak D call: TRBD2 (6 bases). The CDR3 is 13 amino acids. Trimming pared 3 bases from V and 4 bases from J, leaving 9 bases between.

This clone has only one observation. The chain employs TRBV13 and TRBJ2-5, with a weak D call TRBD1 (5 bases). Per germline, CDR1 PRHDT and CDR2 FYEKMQ (reference sequence). The CDR3 spans 17 residues. Trimming cost V 3 bases and J 4 bases, with 21 bases left between them. CDR3 protein: CASSFGLDQGSGETQYF. The CDR3 DNA follows: TGTGCCAGCAGCTTTGGTCTCGATCAGGGCTCGGGAGAGACCCAGTACTTC.

This chain joins TRBV10-3 and TRBJ1-5; 8 positions agree with TRBD1. V lost 10 bases to trimming and J lost 4 bases; unmatched junction nucleotides: 12. Germline CDR1 reads ENHRY; CDR2 reads SYGVKD. This CDR3 is 15 amino acids long. In nucleotides, the CDR3 is TGTGCCACCAACGACCCCGGACAGGGTAATCAGCCCCAGCATTTT. It specifies CATNDPGQGNQPQHF.

The chain couples TRBV6-6 to TRBJ2-7; 8 bases map to TRBD1. Germline V gene lookup returns CDR1 MNHNY and CDR2 SVGAGI (reference sequence). The CDR3 runs 13 residues. The junction had 7 bases not matched to a gene; V was cut back by 5 bases and J by 7 bases. The CDR3 sequence: CASSDRGVGEQYF. For the CDR3, the DNA is TGTGCCAGCAGTGACAGGGGAGTGGGGGAGCAGTACTTC.

The genes are TRBV7-2 and TRBJ2-3, with TRBD1 identical over 10 bases. This CDR3 is 15 amino acids long. Trimming took 6 bases from V and 1 from J; bases not matched to a gene: 4. Germline CDR1 reads SGHTA; CDR2 reads FQGNSA. This CDR3 reads CASRWDRGGTDTQYF. Here the CDR3 DNA reads TGTGCCAGCAGATGGGACAGGGGAGGCACAGATACGCAGTATTTT.

This rearrangement joins TRBV5-4 to TRBJ2-7; 15 nucleotides align to TRBD2. The germline V gene encodes CDR1 SGHNT and CDR2 YYREEE (reference sequence). Trimming at V came to 3 bases and at J to 2 bases, leaving 9 bases not matched to a gene. The CDR3 consists of 18 residues. CDR3 sequence (DNA): TGTGCCAGCAGCTCTCCCCGGGGACTAGCGGGGGGAACCTACGAGCAGTACTTC. This encodes CASSSPRGLAGGTYEQYF. Looking up the rest from reference TRBV5-4 and TRBJ2-7 gives the full variable domain: ETGVTQSPTHLIKTRGQQVTLRCSSQSGHNTVSWYQQALGQGPQFIFQYYREEENGRGNFPPRFSGLQFPNYSSELNVNALELDDSALYLCASSSPRGLAGGTYEQYFGPGTRLTVT.

The chain is built from TRBV7-2 and TRBJ2-1; D is ambiguous. Germline V CDR1 and CDR2: SGHTA, FQGNSA. The CDR3 runs 17 residues. Between the trimmed V and J ends, which lost 5 bases and 9 bases, there was a span of 26 bases. The CDR3 nucleotides read TGTGCCAGCAGCGCCACTTTGGAACAGAGTAGGTCCGGTGAGCAGTTCTTC. The encoded protein is CASSATLEQSRSGEQFF.

The J gene is TRBJ1-4, the V gene TRBV7-3, with D unresolved. This CDR3 contains 14 residues. Germline lookup yields CDR1 SGHTA and CDR2 FQGTGA. V lost 3 bases and J lost 5, with 10 bases in between. CDR3 DNA sequence: TGTGCCAGCAGCTTTTCAGCAGCGAATGAAAAACTGTTTTTT. It is translated as CASSFSAANEKLFF.

The genes are TRBV3-1 (or the pseudogene TRBV3-2) and TRBJ1-1; D is unclear. Germline V gene lookup returns CDR1 LGHDT and CDR2 YNNKEL (reference sequence). Trimming stripped 4 bases from V and 5 bases from J, with 17 bases between. This CDR3 has 15 amino acids. CDR3 loop: CASSPQDLIGTEAFF. The DNA of the CDR3 is TGTGCCAGCAGCCCCCAGGACTTGATAGGGACTGAAGCTTTCTTT.

The chain combines TRBV10-2 with TRBJ2-3; a weak D match, TRBD2 (6 bases). Looked up from germline, CDR1 is WSHSY and CDR2 is SAAADI. Deletions cut 4 bases from V and 6 bases from J, with 11 bases between. The length of the CDR3 is 13 residues. As DNA, the CDR3 is TGCGCCAGCAGTGCCGCGGGGCTTGATACGCAGTATTTT. Translation gives CASSAAGLDTQYF.